This T cell receptor beta chain stems from a study of PD-1 and CTLA-4 blockade in melanoma. The assay was immunoSEQ multiplex PCR, and TCRdb's table has in-frame clones only and misses some. The table shows around 16,000 clones, with 70% occurring only once. This CDR3 has 13 residues. V shed 4 bases and J shed 6 bases, with 16 bases lying between them. Germline V CDR1 and CDR2: GTSNPN, SVGIG (reference sequence). The clonotype originates from a human donor with melanoma. The starting material was CD8+ T cells from peripheral blood, obtained from a patient given anti-PD-1 treatment. This chain links TRBV30 with TRBJ2-7; the D is unclear. CDR3 in amino acids: CAWTVVNWGEQYF. The CDR3 DNA reads TGTGCCTGGACGGTGGTGAACTGGGGCGAGCAGTACTTC.